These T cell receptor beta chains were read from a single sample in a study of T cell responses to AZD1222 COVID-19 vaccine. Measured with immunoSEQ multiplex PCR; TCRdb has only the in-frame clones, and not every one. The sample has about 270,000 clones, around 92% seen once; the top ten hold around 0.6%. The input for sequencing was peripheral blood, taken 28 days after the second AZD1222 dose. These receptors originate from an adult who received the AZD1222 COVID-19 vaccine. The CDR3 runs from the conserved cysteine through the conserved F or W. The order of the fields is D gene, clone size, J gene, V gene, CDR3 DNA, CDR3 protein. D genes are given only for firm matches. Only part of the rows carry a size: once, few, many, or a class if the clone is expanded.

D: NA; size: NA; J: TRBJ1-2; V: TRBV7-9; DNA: TGTGCCAGCAGCTTCAGGGGAGCTTGGGGCTACACCTTC; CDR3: CASSFRGAWGYTF
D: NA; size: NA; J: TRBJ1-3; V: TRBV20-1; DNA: TGCAGTGCTAGTTCGGGATCAATTGGAAACACCATATATTTT; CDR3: CSASSGSIGNTIYF
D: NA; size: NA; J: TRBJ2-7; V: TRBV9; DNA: TGTGCCAGCAGCGTAGGCCCGACAACAGGGAACCACGAGCAGTACTTC; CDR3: CASSVGPTTGNHEQYF
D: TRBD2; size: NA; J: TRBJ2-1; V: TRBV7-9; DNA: TGTGCCAGCAGGACGACTAGCGGGGAGCAGTTCTTC; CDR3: CASRTTSGEQFF
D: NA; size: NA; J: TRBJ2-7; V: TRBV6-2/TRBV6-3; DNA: TGTGCCAGCAGTTACGAGTTCTCCTACGAGCAGTACTTC; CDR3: CASSYEFSYEQYF
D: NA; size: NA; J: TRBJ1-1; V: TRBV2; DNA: TGTGCCAGCAAGGACCTCCACTCTTCCACTGAAGCTTTCTTT; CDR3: CASKDLHSSTEAFF
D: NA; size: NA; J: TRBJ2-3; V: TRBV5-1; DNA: TGCGCCAGCAGCGTAATGGGGTTCGCAGATACGCAGTATTTT; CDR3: CASSVMGFADTQYF
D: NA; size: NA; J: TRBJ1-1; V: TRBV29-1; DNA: TGCAGCGTTTCAGGGCGGCAGAACACTGAAGCTTTCTTT; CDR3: CSVSGRQNTEAFF
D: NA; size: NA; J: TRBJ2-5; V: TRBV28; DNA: TGTGCCAGCAGTTTCCCCCGAGAAGGAGATGAGACCCAGTACTTC; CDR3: CASSFPREGDETQYF
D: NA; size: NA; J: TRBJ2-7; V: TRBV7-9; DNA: TGTGCCAGCAGCGGGGCGGGCTCCGAGCAGTACTTC; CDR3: CASSGAGSEQYF
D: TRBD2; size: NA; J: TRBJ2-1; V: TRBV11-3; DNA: TGTGCCAGCAGCTTAGATGGGACTAGCGAGGGTGAGCAGTTCTTC; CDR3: CASSLDGTSEGEQFF
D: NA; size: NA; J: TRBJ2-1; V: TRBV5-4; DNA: TGTGCCAGCAGCTCTGTTCGGGGGTGGGTCAATGAGCAGTTCTTC; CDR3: CASSSVRGWVNEQFF
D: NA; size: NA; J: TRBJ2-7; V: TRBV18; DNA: TGTGCCAGCTCACGACAAGGCAGGGACGTCGAGCAGTACTTC; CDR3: CASSRQGRDVEQYF
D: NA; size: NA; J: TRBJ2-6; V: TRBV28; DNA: TGTGCCAGCGGACAGGGTAGCGGGGGCTCTGGGGCCAACGTCCTGACTTTC; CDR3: CASGQGSGGSGANVLTF
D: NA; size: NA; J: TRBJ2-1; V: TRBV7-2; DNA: TGTGCCAGCAGCTTAGCAAGAAGTTACAATGAGCAGTTCTTC; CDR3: CASSLARSYNEQFF
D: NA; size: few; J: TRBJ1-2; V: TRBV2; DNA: TGTGCCAGCAGGGAGGGTGGTGGCAACTATGGCTACACCTTC; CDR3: CASREGGGNYGYTF
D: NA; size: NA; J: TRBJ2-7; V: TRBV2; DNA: TGTGCCAGCAGTAATTTAGGGTCCGAGCAGTACTTC; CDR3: CASSNLGSEQYF
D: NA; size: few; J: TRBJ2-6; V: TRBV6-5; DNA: TGTGCCAGTTGGGCTTTCTCTGGGGCCAACGTCCTGACTTTC; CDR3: CASWAFSGANVLTF
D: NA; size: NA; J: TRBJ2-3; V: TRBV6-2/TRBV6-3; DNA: TGTGCCAGCAGTGACTATCACACAGATACGCAGTATTTT; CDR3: CASSDYHTDTQYF
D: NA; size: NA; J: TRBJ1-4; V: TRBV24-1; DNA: TGTGCCACCAGTGATCCTAGGGGTCCTAATGAAAAACTGTTTTTT; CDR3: CATSDPRGPNEKLFF
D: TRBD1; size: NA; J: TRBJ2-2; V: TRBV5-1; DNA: TGCGCCAGCAGCTTGGGACAGGGGAACACCGGGGAGCTGTTTTTT; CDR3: CASSLGQGNTGELFF
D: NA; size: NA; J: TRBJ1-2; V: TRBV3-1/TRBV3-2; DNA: TGTGCCAGCAGCCAAGCCGGGACCGTCTATGGCTACACCTTC; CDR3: CASSQAGTVYGYTF
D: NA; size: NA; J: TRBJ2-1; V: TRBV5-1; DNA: TGCGCCAGCAGCTTGGGCCAGCTGACGGGGGCCCTTTACAATGAGCAGTTCTTC; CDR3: CASSLGQLTGALYNEQFF
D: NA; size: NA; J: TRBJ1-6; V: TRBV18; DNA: TGTGCCAGCTCACCACCGGACTCAGGGGATTTCAATTCACCCCTCCACTTT; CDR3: CASSPPDSGDFNSPLHF
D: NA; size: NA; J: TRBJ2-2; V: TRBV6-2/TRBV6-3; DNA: TGTGCCAGCAGACCTACCGGGGCTCGTGGTTCCGGGGAGCTGTTTTTT; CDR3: CASRPTGARGSGELFF
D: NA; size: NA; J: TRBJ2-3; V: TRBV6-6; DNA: TGTGCCAGCAGCCCCAGCCCCAGTGATACGCAGTATTTT; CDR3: CASSPSPSDTQYF
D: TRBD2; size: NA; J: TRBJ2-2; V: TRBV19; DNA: TGTGCCAGTAGGACTAGCGGAGAAAACACCGGGGAGCTGTTTTTT; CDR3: CASRTSGENTGELFF
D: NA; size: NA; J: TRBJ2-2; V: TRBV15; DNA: TGTGCCACCACCGGGGGAGGTACCGGGGAGCTGTTTTTT; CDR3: CATTGGGTGELFF
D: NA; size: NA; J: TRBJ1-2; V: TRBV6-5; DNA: TGTGCCAGCAGCCCCGGTCCAGGGGGCTACACCTTC; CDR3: CASSPGPGGYTF
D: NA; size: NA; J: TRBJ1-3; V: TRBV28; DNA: TGTGCCAGCAGAGTCTCTGGAAACACCATATATTTT; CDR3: CASRVSGNTIYF
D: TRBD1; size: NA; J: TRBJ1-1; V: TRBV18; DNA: TGTGCCAGCTCACCGGACAGGATTGAAGCTTTCTTT; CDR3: CASSPDRIEAFF
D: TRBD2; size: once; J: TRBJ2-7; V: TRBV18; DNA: TGTGCCAGCTCACCACCCGGGGCTAGCGGGGGGGCAGAGCAGTACTTC; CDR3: CASSPPGASGGAEQYF
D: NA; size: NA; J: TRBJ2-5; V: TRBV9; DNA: TGTGCCAGCAGCGTATCGGGGGCCCATGAGACCCAGTACTTC; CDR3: CASSVSGAHETQYF
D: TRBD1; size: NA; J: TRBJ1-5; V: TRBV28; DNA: TGTGCCAGCAATACCGGGACAGGAGATCAGCCCCAGCATTTT; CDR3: CASNTGTGDQPQHF
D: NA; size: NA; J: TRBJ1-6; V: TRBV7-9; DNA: TGTGCCAGCAAGGGACGGGGAGGGAATTCACCCCTCCACTTT; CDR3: CASKGRGGNSPLHF
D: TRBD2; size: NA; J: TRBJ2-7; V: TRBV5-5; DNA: TGTGCCAGCAGCTTTGGGCTAGCGGGAACCGAGCAGTACTTC; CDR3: CASSFGLAGTEQYF